Below, 22 T cell receptor beta chains from the same sample are listed, as sequenced in a study of T cells in Graves' hyperthyroidism and ophthalmopathy. The investigators amplified TCR beta CDR3 regions from RNA transcripts. The TCR CDR3 was amplified in a first-round RT-PCR using the HTBI primer set. A single record per CDR3 protein comes from TCRdb applying MiXCR to the multiplex PCR reads. Of approximately 200,000 distinct CDR3 sequences detected, around 19% appear once; the ten largest clones hold over 35%. The sequenced sample consisted of blood. Source of these receptors: a middle-aged man with Graves' hyperthyroidism.

This clonotype has a handful of counts. The rearrangement links TRBV6-1 to TRBJ2-6; D unclear. This CDR3 spans 15 amino acids. Germline CDR1 is MNHNS and CDR2 is SASEGT. V shed 5 bases and J shed 0 bases, with 8 bases lying between them. The CDR3 loop reads CASSPTYSGANVLTF. CDR3 nucleotide sequence: TGTGCCAGCAGTCCCACTTACTCTGGGGCCAACGTCCTGACTTTC.

The chain joins TRBV20-1 to TRBJ2-3; D assignment may be TRBD1 or TRBD2 (6 bases each). Trimming cost V 5 bases and J 6 bases, with 18 bases left between them. Germline V gene sequence: CDR1 DFQATT, CDR2 SNEGSKA (reference sequence). This CDR3 comprises 14 residues. The CDR3 DNA is TGCAGTGCTCAAGCCGGGGGCCCGTCCGATACGCAGTATTTT. Protein sequence: CSAQAGGPSDTQYF.

The V gene is TRBV5-1, the J gene TRBJ1-2, with TRBD1 as a possible D gene (6 bases). V lost 0 bases and J lost 4, with 10 bases in between. The CDR3 loop spans 14 amino acids. Germline V gene lookup returns CDR1 SGHRS and CDR2 YFSETQ. For the CDR3, the DNA is TGCGCCAGCAGCTTGGAAGGGGGTGTCTATGGCTACACCTTC. Amino acid sequence: CASSLEGGVYGYTF. The full variable domain, in which reference TRBV5-1 and TRBJ1-2 provide the parts outside the CDR3, is KAGVTQTPRYLIKTRGQQVTLSCSPISGHRSVSWYQQTPGQGLQFLFEYFSETQRNKGNFPGRFSGRQFSNSRSEMNVSTLELGDSALYLCASSLEGGVYGYTFGSGTRLTVV.

The table lists this clonotype with many counts. The chain is built from TRBV7-2 and TRBJ2-3; D assignment may be TRBD1 or TRBD2 (5 bases each). From germline, CDR1 is SGHTA and CDR2 FQGNSA. Trimming pared 5 bases from V and 1 base from J, leaving 16 bases between. The CDR3 spans 16 residues. Here the CDR3 reads CASSPRLVGGTDTQYF. The CDR3 bases are TGTGCCAGCAGCCCGCGGTTGGTGGGGGGCACAGATACGCAGTATTTT. Combining the CDR3 with reference TRBV7-2 and TRBJ2-3 gives the whole variable domain GAGVSQSPSNKVTEKGKDVELRCDPISGHTALYWYRQSLGQGLEFLIYFQGNSAPDKSGLPSDRFSAERTGGSVSTLTIQRTQQEDSAVYLCASSPRLVGGTDTQYFGPGTRLTVL.

This clonotype has a count of ten or more. The J gene is TRBJ1-1, the V gene TRBV28, with a possible D match to TRBD1 (5 bases). Germline CDR1 is MDHEN and CDR2 is SYDVKM. This CDR3 is 16 amino acids long. Deletions cut 3 bases from V and 1 base from J, with 15 bases between. This chain's CDR3 is CASSFLTLTANTEAFF. For the CDR3, the DNA is TGTGCCAGCAGTTTCCTCACCTTGACAGCGAACACTGAAGCTTTCTTT. The entire variable domain, with the rest obtained from reference TRBV28 and TRBJ1-1, is as follows: DVKVTQSSRYLVKRTGEKVFLECVQDMDHENMFWYRQDPGLGLRLIYFSYDVKMKEKGDIPEGYSVSREKKERFSLILESASTNQTSMYLCASSFLTLTANTEAFFGQGTRLTVV.

This sequence joins TRBV7-3 and TRBJ2-2, with 7 bases that match TRBD1. Germline CDR1 reads SGHTA; CDR2 reads FQGTGA. CDR3 length: 15 amino acids. The junction had 4 bases not matched to a gene; V was cut back by 2 bases and J by 4 bases. CDR3: CASSLDRAGTGELFF. The DNA for the CDR3 is TGTGCCAGCAGCTTAGACAGGGCGGGCACCGGGGAGCTGTTTTTT. The whole variable domain, filled in from reference TRBV7-3 and TRBJ2-2, reads GAGVSQTPSNKVTEKGKYVELRCDPISGHTALYWYRQSLGQGPEFLIYFQGTGAADDSGLPNDRFFAVRPEGSVSTLKIQRTERGDSAVYLCASSLDRAGTGELFFGEGSRLTVL.

Remarks on this clonotype: Since a much larger clone is just one base distant, this may be a read error. The chain has TRBV10-3 and TRBJ1-1; 7 bases align to TRBD1. This CDR3 region has 14 residues. Per germline, CDR1 ENHRY and CDR2 SYGVKD. This CDR3 reads CTTNSGTENTEAFF. The CDR3 nucleotides read TGTACCACGAACTCCGGGACAGAGAACACTGAAGCTTTCTTT.

Points on this clonotype: Possible read error: a much larger clone is one base away. The CDR3 spells CATSAAKNYGYTF. DNA of the CDR3: TGTGCCACCAGTGCTGCGAAGAACTATGGCTACACCTTC. The gene calls are TRBV24-1 and TRBJ1-2; D not certain. V was trimmed by 5 bases and J by 2 bases, leaving 8 bases between them. This CDR3 spans 13 amino acids. Germline loops: CDR1 KGHDR, CDR2 SFDVKD.

This clonotype is classed as large (0.1 to 1%). J is TRBJ1-3 and V is TRBV7-9; no reliable D call. This CDR3 has 15 amino acids. V lost 1 base, J lost 2 bases, and 9 bases lay in between. Germline V gene sequence: CDR1 SEHNR, CDR2 FQNEAQ (reference sequence). CDR3 in amino acids: CASSLGGGPGNTIYF. Here the CDR3 DNA reads TGTGCCAGCAGCTTAGGTGGAGGCCCTGGAAACACCATATATTTT.

In its sample, this clonotype was seen many times. The chain couples TRBV6-1 to TRBJ1-2; D gene ambiguous. The CDR3 length is 15 residues. CDR1 and CDR2 (germline): MNHNS, SASEGT. V shed 7 bases and J shed 6 bases, with 21 bases lying between them. The CDR3 sequence: CASTANILRGDGYTF. The CDR3 DNA sequence: TGTGCCAGCACAGCGAACATCCTCCGTGGGGATGGCTACACCTTC.

Turning to this clonotype: This may be a read error: a much more frequent sequence differs by one nucleotide. The genes are TRBV29-1 and TRBJ2-5, with 9 nucleotides matching TRBD1. Germline CDR1 SQVTM, CDR2 ANQGSEA. The CDR3 is 15 amino acids. V shed 6 bases, J shed 7 bases, and the junction held 15 bases outside the gene matches. The CDR3 DNA reads TGCAGCGTGGGACAGGGCGGCATTCAAGCCGGGACCCAGTACTTC. Translation gives CSVGQGGIQAGTQYF.

This clonotype was seen ten or more times. The chain recombines TRBV12-3 or TRBV12-4 with TRBJ1-6; D gene ambiguous. The CDR3 sequence is 13 residues long. V shed 5 bases and J shed 8 bases, with 10 bases lying between them. This chain's CDR3 is CASSQVLDSPLHF. The CDR3 nucleotides are TGTGCCAGCAGTCAGGTTCTAGATTCACCCCTCCACTTT.

This chain joins TRBV4-3 and TRBJ2-5; 10 positions agree with TRBD2. Trimming cost V 4 bases and J 5 bases; bases outside gene matches: 13. The CDR3 is 17 amino acids. The germline V gene encodes CDR1 LGHNA and CDR2 YSLEER. CDR3 DNA sequence: TGCGCCAGCAGCCCAGATCAAGAGCGGGGGGGCCCGGAGACCCAGTACTTC. This sequence encodes CASSPDQERGGPETQYF.

This clonotype was counted many times. The rearrangement links TRBV28 to TRBJ2-7; TRBD2 might be the D (5 bases). The CDR3 totals 13 residues. CDR1 and CDR2 from the germline V gene are MDHEN and SYDVKM. Trimming cost V 11 bases and J 2 bases, with 16 bases left between them. The CDR3 region is CAAAPGLTYEQYF. In nucleotides, the CDR3 is TGTGCCGCTGCTCCTGGACTGACCTACGAGCAGTACTTC.

This clonotype was observed many times. This sequence joins TRBV5-1 and TRBJ2-7; D remains ambiguous. V shed 3 bases and J shed 1 base, with 11 bases lying between them. The germline V gene encodes CDR1 SGHRS and CDR2 YFSETQ. This CDR3 has 14 amino acids. The CDR3 sequence: CASSSETYSYEQYF. DNA of the CDR3: TGCGCCAGCAGCTCCGAGACCTATTCCTACGAGCAGTACTTC.

CDR3 in DNA: TGTGCCAGCAGCCAAGGCGGAGGGGGGGCTGACACCGGGGAGCTGTTTTTT. Translated, it gives CASSQGGGGADTGELFF. The chain uses TRBV4-2 and TRBJ2-2, with a weak D call TRBD2 (7 bases). Trimming removed 1 base at V and 3 bases at J, with 15 bases between. The CDR3 sequence is 17 residues long. Germline values: CDR1 LGHNA, CDR2 YNFKEQ.

In this sample, this clonotype turned up many times. The chain joins TRBV20-1 to TRBJ1-3; D remains ambiguous. The CDR3 is 15 residues long. Trimming left V 0 bases short and J 2 bases short, with 11 bases between. Germline V gene lookup returns CDR1 DFQATT and CDR2 SNEGSKA (reference sequence). Here the CDR3 DNA reads TGCAGTGCTAGAGATCTGGGGTTCCCTGGAAACACCATATATTTT. This sequence encodes CSARDLGFPGNTIYF.

V is TRBV18 and J is TRBJ1-5; no firm D call. CDR1 is KGHSH and CDR2 is LQKENI in the germline V gene. The V gene lost 8 bases and the J gene lost 0 bases, with 11 bases spanning the gap. CDR3 length: 14 residues. The CDR3 DNA sequence: TGTGCCAGCACCGGCAGCTATAGCAATCAGCCCCAGCATTTT. Translated, it gives CASTGSYSNQPQHF.

This clonotype has a handful of counts. This chain connects TRBV7-3 to TRBJ2-5; tentatively, D is TRBD2 (6 bases). This CDR3 comprises 15 residues. Germline CDR1 SGHTA, CDR2 FQGTGA. The germline V and J ends were trimmed by 3 bases and 4 bases, with 15 bases remaining between them. In DNA, the CDR3 is TGTGCCAGCAGCTTCTCCGGGACTTCAACAGAGACCCAGTACTTC. It yields the protein CASSFSGTSTETQYF.

This clonotype has ten or more counts. The V gene is TRBV5-6, the J gene TRBJ2-7; 8 positions match TRBD1. Per the germline V gene, CDR1 is SGHDT and CDR2 is YYEEEE. Germline trimming cut 4 bases from V and 2 bases from J; bases unmatched to any gene: 8. This CDR3 comprises 15 residues. In DNA, the CDR3 is TGTGCCAGCAGCCCCCTGGACAGGGCGGCCTACGAGCAGTACTTC. Translating gives CASSPLDRAAYEQYF.

This chain links TRBV6-2 or TRBV6-3 with TRBJ2-1; unclear D gene. V shed 6 bases and J shed 10 bases, with 16 bases lying between them. CDR1 MNHEY and CDR2 SVGEGT come from the germline V gene. The CDR3 totals 13 residues. The CDR3 coding sequence is TGTGCCAGCAGGGCCGGGTCCGGAGTCGAGCAGTTCTTC. Translating it yields CASRAGSGVEQFF.

This clonotype was seen many times. V is TRBV7-9 and J is TRBJ1-1, with 7 positions matching TRBD1. V shed 2 bases, J shed 5 bases, and the junction held 11 bases outside the gene matches. The V gene's germline CDR1 is SEHNR and CDR2 FQNEAQ (reference sequence). The CDR3 contains 16 residues. Here the CDR3 reads CASSLPLGQPMTEAFF. The CDR3 coding sequence is TGTGCCAGCAGCTTACCGTTGGGACAGCCAATGACTGAAGCTTTCTTT.